The source of this T cell receptor (beta chain) is a study of identical twins. Whole-study findings and limits: Cord blood beta clonotypes that were abundant carried fewer insertions, and memory repertoires showed no such trend.

This clonotype appeared a few times. Its antigen is unidentified. Here the CDR3 omits its conserved ending phenylalanine or tryptophan, so a read error is the likely source. The CDR3 has 13 amino acids. The junction had 0 bases not matched to a gene; V was cut back by 5 bases and J by 4 bases. The germline CDR1 and CDR2 sequences are SEHNR and FQNEAQ (reference sequence). Template switching (which added a universal primer site) was used, and cDNA carried unique molecular identifiers. TCRdb re-analysed the 5' RACE reads in MiXCR, keeping a single row per CDR3 protein. The sample lists 500,000 to 650,000 distinct CDR3 sequences, approximately 20% occurring once. This sample was also put to use in a study of yellow fever vaccine responses in identical twins.

The chain is built from TRBV7-9 and TRBJ2-1; TRBD1 matches at 9 bases. The origin of this receptor is a woman aged 18-29 years in good health. Material: CD4+ T cells sorted from blood. Here the CDR3 reads CASSGTGYNEQFL. DNA for the CDR3: TGTGCCAGCAGCGGGACAGGGTACAATGAGCAGTTCTTG.